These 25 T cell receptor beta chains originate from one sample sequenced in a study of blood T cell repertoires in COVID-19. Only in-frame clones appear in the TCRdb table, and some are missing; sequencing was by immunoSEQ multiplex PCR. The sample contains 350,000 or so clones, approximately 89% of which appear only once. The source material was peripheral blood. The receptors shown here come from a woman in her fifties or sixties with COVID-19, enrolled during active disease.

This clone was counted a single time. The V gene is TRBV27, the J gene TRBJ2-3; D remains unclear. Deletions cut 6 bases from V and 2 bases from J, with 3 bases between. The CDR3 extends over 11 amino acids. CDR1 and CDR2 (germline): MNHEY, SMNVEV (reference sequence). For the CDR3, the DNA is TGTGCCAGCAGCCACACAGATACGCAGTATTTT. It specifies CASSHTDTQYF.

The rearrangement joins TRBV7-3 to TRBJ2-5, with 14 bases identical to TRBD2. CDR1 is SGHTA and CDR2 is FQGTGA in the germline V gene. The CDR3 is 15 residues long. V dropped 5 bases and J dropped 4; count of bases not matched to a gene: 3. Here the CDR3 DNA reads TGTGCCAGCAGCCGGGGACTAGCGGGGGTAGAGACCCAGTACTTC. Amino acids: CASSRGLAGVETQYF.

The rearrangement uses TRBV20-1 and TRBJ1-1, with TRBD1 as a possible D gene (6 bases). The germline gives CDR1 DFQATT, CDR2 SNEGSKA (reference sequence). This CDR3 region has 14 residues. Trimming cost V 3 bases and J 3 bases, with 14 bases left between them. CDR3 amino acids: CSASRPGVDTEAFF. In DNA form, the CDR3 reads TGCAGTGCTAGTCGTCCAGGGGTTGACACTGAAGCTTTCTTT.

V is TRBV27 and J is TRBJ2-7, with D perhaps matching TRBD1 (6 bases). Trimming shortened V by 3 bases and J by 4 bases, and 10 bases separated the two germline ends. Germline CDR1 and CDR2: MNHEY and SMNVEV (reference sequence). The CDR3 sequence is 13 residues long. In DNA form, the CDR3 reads TGTGCCAGCAGTTTTAGGGGGAGTTACGAGCAGTACTTC. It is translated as CASSFRGSYEQYF.

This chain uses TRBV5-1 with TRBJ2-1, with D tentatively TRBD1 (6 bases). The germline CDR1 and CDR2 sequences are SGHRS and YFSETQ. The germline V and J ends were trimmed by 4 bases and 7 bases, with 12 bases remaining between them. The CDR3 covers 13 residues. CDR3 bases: TGCGCCAGCAGCGGACAGAGGGGGAATGAGCAGTTCTTC. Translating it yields CASSGQRGNEQFF.

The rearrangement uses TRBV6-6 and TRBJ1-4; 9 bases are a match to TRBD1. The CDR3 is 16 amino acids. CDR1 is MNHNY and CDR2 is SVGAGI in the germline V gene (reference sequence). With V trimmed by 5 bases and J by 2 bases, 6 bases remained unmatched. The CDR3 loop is CASSRQGVGTNEKLFF. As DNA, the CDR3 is TGTGCCAGCAGTAGACAGGGGGTAGGGACTAATGAAAAACTGTTTTTT.

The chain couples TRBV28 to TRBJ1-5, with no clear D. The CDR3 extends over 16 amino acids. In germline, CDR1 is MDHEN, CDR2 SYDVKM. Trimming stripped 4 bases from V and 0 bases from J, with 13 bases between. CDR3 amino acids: CASSSATHASNQPQHF. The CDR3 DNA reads TGTGCCAGCAGTTCTGCGACACATGCTAGCAATCAGCCCCAGCATTTT. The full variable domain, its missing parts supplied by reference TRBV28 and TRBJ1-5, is DVKVTQSSRYLVKRTGEKVFLECVQDMDHENMFWYRQDPGLGLRLIYFSYDVKMKEKGDIPEGYSVSREKKERFSLILESASTNQTSMYLCASSSATHASNQPQHFGDGTRLSIL.

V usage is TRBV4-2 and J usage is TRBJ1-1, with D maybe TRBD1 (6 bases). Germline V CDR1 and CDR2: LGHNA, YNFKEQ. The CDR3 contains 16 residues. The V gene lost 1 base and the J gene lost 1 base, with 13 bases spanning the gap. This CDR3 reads CASSQAVGRGNTEAFF. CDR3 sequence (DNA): TGTGCCAGCAGCCAAGCGGTTGGCAGGGGGAACACTGAAGCTTTCTTT.

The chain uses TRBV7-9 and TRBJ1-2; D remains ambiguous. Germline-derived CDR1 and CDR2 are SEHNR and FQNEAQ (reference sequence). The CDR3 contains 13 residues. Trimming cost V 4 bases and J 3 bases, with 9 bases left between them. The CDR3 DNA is TGTGCCAGCAGCTCGGGGAATGACTATGGCTACACCTTC. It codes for CASSSGNDYGYTF.

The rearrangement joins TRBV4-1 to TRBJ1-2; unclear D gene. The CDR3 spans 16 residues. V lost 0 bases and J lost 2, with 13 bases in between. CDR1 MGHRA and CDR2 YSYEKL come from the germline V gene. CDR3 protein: CASSQEVRSINYGYTF. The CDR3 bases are TGCGCCAGCAGCCAAGAGGTCCGCAGTATCAACTATGGCTACACCTTC.

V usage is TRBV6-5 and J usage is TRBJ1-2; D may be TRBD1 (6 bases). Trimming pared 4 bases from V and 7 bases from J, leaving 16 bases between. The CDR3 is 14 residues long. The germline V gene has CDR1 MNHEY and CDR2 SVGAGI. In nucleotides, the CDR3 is TGTGCCAGCAGTTCTACAGGGTCAGGAGTTGGCTACACCTTC. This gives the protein CASSSTGSGVGYTF.

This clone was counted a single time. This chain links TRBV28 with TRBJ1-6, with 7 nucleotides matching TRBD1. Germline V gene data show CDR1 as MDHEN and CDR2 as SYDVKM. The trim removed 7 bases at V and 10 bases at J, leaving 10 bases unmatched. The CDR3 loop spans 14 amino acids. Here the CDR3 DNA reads TGTGCCAGCATCTCGTGGACAGGCGGATCACCCCTCCACTTT. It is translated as CASISWTGGSPLHF.

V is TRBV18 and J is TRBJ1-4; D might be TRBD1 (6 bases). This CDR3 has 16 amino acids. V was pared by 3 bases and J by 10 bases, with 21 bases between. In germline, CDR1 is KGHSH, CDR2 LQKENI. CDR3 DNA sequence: TGTGCCAGCTCACCCACCAAGGGGGACGGTGGGGGAAAACTGTTTTTT. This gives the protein CASSPTKGDGGGKLFF.

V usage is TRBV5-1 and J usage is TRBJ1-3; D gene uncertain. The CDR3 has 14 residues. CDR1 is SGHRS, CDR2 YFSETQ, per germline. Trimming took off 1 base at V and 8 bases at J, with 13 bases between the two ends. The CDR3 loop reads CASSLLSIGDTIYF. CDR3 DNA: TGCGCCAGCAGCTTGCTCAGTATCGGAGACACCATATATTTT.

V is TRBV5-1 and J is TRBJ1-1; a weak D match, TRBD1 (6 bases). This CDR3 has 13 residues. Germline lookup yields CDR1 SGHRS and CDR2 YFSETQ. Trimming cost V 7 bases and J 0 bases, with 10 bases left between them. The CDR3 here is CASSGQLNTEAFF. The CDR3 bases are TGCGCCAGCTCCGGACAGCTGAACACTGAAGCTTTCTTT.

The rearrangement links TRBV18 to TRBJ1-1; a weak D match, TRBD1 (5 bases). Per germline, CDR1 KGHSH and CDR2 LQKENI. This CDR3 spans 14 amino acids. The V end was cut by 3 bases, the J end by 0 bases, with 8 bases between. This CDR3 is CASSPREMNTEAFF. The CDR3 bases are TGTGCCAGCTCACCCAGGGAAATGAACACTGAAGCTTTCTTT. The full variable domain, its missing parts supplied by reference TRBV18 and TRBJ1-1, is NAGVMQNPRHLVRRRGQEARLRCSPMKGHSHVYWYRQLPEEGLKFMVYLQKENIIDESGMPKERFSAEFPKEGPSILRIQQVVRGDSAAYFCASSPREMNTEAFFGQGTRLTVV.

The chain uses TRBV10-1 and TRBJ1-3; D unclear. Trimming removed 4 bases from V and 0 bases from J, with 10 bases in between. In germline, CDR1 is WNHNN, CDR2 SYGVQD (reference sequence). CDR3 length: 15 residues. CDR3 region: CASSGSPSSGNTIYF. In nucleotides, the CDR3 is TGCGCCAGCAGTGGTTCCCCTTCCTCTGGAAACACCATATATTTT.

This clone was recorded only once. For the CDR3, the DNA is TGTGCCAGCAGTCTGGGACAGGGACGGGAGCAGTTCTTC. This codes for CASSLGQGREQFF. This chain links TRBV7-2 with TRBJ2-1; 9 bases line up with TRBD1. Germline V gives CDR1 SGHTA, CDR2 FQGNSA. Trimming at V came to 6 bases and at J to 10 bases, leaving 7 bases not matched to a gene. The CDR3 has 13 amino acids.

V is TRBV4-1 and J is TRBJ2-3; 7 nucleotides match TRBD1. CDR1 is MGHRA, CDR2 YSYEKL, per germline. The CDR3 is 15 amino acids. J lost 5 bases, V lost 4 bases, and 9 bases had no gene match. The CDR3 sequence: CASSPLGGREDTQYF. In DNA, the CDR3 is TGCGCCAGCAGCCCACTAGGGGGCCGGGAAGATACGCAGTATTTT.

CDR3 coding DNA: TGTGCCAGCAGTCGGACGGGGAATCAGCCCCAGCATTTT. Protein: CASSRTGNQPQHF. The chain uses TRBV6-5 and TRBJ1-5; D uncertain. V lost 5 bases and J 4 bases, leaving 9 bases between the germline ends. Germline V gene data show CDR1 as MNHEY and CDR2 as SVGAGI. This CDR3 is 13 amino acids long.

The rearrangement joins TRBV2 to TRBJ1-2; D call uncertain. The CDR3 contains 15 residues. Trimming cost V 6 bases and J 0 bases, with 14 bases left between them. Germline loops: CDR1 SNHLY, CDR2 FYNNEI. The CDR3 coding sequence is TGTGCCAGCAGCAATCCGGGAACAGCTAACTATGGCTACACCTTC. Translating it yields CASSNPGTANYGYTF.

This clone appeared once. This CDR3 is CASSPLAPGTYEYSNQPQHF. The CDR3 nucleotides are TGTGCCAGCAGTCCACTTGCCCCCGGGACATACGAATATAGCAATCAGCCCCAGCATTTT. This chain joins TRBV28 and TRBJ1-5; D perhaps matches TRBD1 (6 bases). Germline V gene sequence: CDR1 MDHEN, CDR2 SYDVKM. Deletions cut 5 bases from V and 0 bases from J, with 26 bases between. The CDR3 spans 20 residues.

The CDR3 loop is CASSLLSGRGTDTQYF. The CDR3 DNA reads as TGTGCCAGCAGCTTGTTATCTGGCAGGGGAACAGATACGCAGTATTTT. The J gene is TRBJ2-3, the V gene TRBV5-6; TRBD1 is a possible D gene (6 bases). The CDR3 is 16 residues long. Germline V gene data show CDR1 as SGHDT and CDR2 as YYEEEE. V lost 1 base to trimming and J lost 3 bases, with 15 bases between them.

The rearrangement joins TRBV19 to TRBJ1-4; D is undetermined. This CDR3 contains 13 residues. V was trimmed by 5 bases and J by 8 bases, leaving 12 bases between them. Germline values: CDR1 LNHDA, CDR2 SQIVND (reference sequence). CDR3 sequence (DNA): TGTGCCAGTAGTCCCCGTGGGGAGGAAAAACTGTTTTTT. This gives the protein CASSPRGEEKLFF. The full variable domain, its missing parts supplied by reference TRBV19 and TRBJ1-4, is DGGITQSPKYLFRKEGQNVTLSCEQNLNHDAMYWYRQDPGQGLRLIYYSQIVNDFQKGDIAEGYSVSREKKESFPLTVTSAQKNPTAFYLCASSPRGEEKLFFGSGTQLSVL.

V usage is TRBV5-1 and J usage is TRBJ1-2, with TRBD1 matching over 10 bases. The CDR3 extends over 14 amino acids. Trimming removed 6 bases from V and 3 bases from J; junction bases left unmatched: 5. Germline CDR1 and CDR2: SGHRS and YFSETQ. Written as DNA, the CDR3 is TGCGCCAGCACCCAAGGACAGGGGGACTATGGCTACACCTTC. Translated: CASTQGQGDYGYTF. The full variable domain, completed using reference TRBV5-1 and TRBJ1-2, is KAGVTQTPRYLIKTRGQQVTLSCSPISGHRSVSWYQQTPGQGLQFLFEYFSETQRNKGNFPGRFSGRQFSNSRSEMNVSTLELGDSALYLCASTQGQGDYGYTFGSGTRLTVV.